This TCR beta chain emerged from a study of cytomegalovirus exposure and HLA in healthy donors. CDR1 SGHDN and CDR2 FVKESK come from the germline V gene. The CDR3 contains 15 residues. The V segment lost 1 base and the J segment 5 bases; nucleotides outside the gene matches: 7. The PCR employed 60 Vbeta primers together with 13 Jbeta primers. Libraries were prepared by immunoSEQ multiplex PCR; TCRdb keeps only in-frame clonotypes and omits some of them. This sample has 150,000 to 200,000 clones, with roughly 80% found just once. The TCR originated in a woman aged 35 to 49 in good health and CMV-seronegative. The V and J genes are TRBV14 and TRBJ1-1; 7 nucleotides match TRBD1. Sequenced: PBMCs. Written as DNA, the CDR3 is TGTGCCAGCAGCCAAGCAGGCAGGGGGAGGACTGAAGCTTTCTTT. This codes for CASSQAGRGRTEAFF.